This is a list of T cell receptor beta chains from one sample in a study of CD8 T cells in Susac syndrome. TCRdb ran MiXCR on the immunoSEQ multiplex PCR reads and lists one entry per CDR3 protein. Of roughly 130,000 distinct CDR3 sequences listed, about 95% are singletons. The sequenced sample consisted of CD4+ T cells from PBMCs. Receptor source: a human donor in good health. Each CDR3 is given with its conserved first and last residue. Each record gives: V gene, J gene, D gene, CDR3 length, CDR3 DNA, CDR3 protein. D genes are given only for firm matches.

v_call: TRBV7-9; j_call: TRBJ2-2; d_call: .; cdr3_length: 14; cdr3_nt: TGTGCCAGCAGCCTTAGCAGGAACACCGGGGAGCTGTTTTTT; cdr3_aa: CASSLSRNTGELFF
v_call: TRBV20-1; j_call: TRBJ2-7; d_call: TRBD2; cdr3_length: 14; cdr3_nt: TGCAGTGCTACATACCCTAGCGGGAGTTACGAGCAGTACTTC; cdr3_aa: CSATYPSGSYEQYF
v_call: TRBV6-1; j_call: TRBJ2-1; d_call: .; cdr3_length: 16; cdr3_nt: TGTGCCAGCAGCTCCCCGCGGCTCAGCTCCTACAATGAGCAGTTCTTC; cdr3_aa: CASSSPRLSSYNEQFF
v_call: TRBV7-9; j_call: TRBJ2-1; d_call: .; cdr3_length: 13; cdr3_nt: TGTGCCAGCAGCCCCGGGCCCCTCAATGAGCAGTTCTTC; cdr3_aa: CASSPGPLNEQFF
v_call: TRBV2; j_call: TRBJ2-3; d_call: TRBD2; cdr3_length: 15; cdr3_nt: TGTGCCAGCAGCCCGGGACTAGCGGGAGGAAATACGCAGTATTTT; cdr3_aa: CASSPGLAGGNTQYF
v_call: TRBV7-6; j_call: TRBJ2-1; d_call: TRBD2; cdr3_length: 16; cdr3_nt: TGTGCCAGCAGCCCCGGGGTAGCGGGAGGAATCAATGAGCAGTTCTTC; cdr3_aa: CASSPGVAGGINEQFF
v_call: TRBV5-6; j_call: TRBJ2-6; d_call: .; cdr3_length: 18; cdr3_nt: TGTGCCAGCACACTATGGGGGGTTCGGGCTCCTGGGGCCAACGTCCTGACTTTC; cdr3_aa: CASTLWGVRAPGANVLTF
v_call: TRBV19; j_call: TRBJ2-1; d_call: TRBD1; cdr3_length: 15; cdr3_nt: TGTGCCAGTAGTATTGGACAGGGGGGTTACAATGAGCAGTTCTTC; cdr3_aa: CASSIGQGGYNEQFF
v_call: TRBV7-2; j_call: TRBJ2-5; d_call: TRBD2; cdr3_length: 14; cdr3_nt: TGTGCCAGCACCCAGGGAGGGCAATCGGGGACCCAGTACTTC; cdr3_aa: CASTQGGQSGTQYF
v_call: TRBV3-1; j_call: TRBJ1-2; d_call: TRBD1; cdr3_length: 12; cdr3_nt: TGTGCCAGCAGCCCCCGACAGGGGGGCTACACCTTC; cdr3_aa: CASSPRQGGYTF
v_call: TRBV3-1; j_call: TRBJ2-2; d_call: .; cdr3_length: 15; cdr3_nt: TGTGCCAGCAGCCAATTCGATCGGGCCACCGGGGAGCTGTTTTTT; cdr3_aa: CASSQFDRATGELFF
v_call: TRBV7-9; j_call: TRBJ2-5; d_call: .; cdr3_length: 14; cdr3_nt: TGTGCCAGCAGCTTAGGCAGTGTCAAAGAGACCCAGTACTTC; cdr3_aa: CASSLGSVKETQYF
v_call: TRBV5-1; j_call: TRBJ2-7; d_call: TRBD2; cdr3_length: 15; cdr3_nt: TGCGCCAGCAGCTTGCAAACTGGGACTAGGGACGAGCAGTACTTC; cdr3_aa: CASSLQTGTRDEQYF
v_call: TRBV19; j_call: TRBJ2-7; d_call: TRBD2; cdr3_length: 19; cdr3_nt: TGTGCCAGTAGTATTCTACCACCACCTGGGACTAGCCGACACTACGAGCAGTACTTC; cdr3_aa: CASSILPPPGTSRHYEQYF
v_call: TRBV5-6; j_call: TRBJ2-7; d_call: .; cdr3_length: 15; cdr3_nt: TGTGCCAGCAGCCTAACTGAGGGGCCCTCCTACGAGCAGTACTTC; cdr3_aa: CASSLTEGPSYEQYF
v_call: TRBV10-3; j_call: TRBJ2-7; d_call: .; cdr3_length: 12; cdr3_nt: TGTGCCATCAGTGAGTCCGACTACGAGCAGTACTTC; cdr3_aa: CAISESDYEQYF
v_call: TRBV5-1; j_call: TRBJ1-4; d_call: TRBD1; cdr3_length: 16; cdr3_nt: TGCGCCAGCAGCTTGGCCTACGGACCAGGGGGCGCGAGTCTGTTTTTT; cdr3_aa: CASSLAYGPGGASLFF
v_call: TRBV28; j_call: TRBJ1-2; d_call: TRBD1; cdr3_length: 15; cdr3_nt: TGTGCCAGCAGTTCAACCGCGGGACAGTCCTATGGCTACACCTTC; cdr3_aa: CASSSTAGQSYGYTF
v_call: TRBV28; j_call: TRBJ2-4; d_call: .; cdr3_length: 14; cdr3_nt: TGTGCCAGCAGTCTCCCAGGGGCCAAAAACATTCAGTACTTC; cdr3_aa: CASSLPGAKNIQYF
v_call: TRBV28; j_call: TRBJ2-7; d_call: TRBD1; cdr3_length: 16; cdr3_nt: TGTGCCAGCAGTTTGTCATACAGGGGACCCCAATCTGAGCAGTACTTC; cdr3_aa: CASSLSYRGPQSEQYF
v_call: TRBV5-6; j_call: TRBJ2-6; d_call: TRBD1; cdr3_length: 16; cdr3_nt: TGTGCCAGCAGCTTGGTACAGGGGGCTGGGGCCAACGTCCTGACTTTC; cdr3_aa: CASSLVQGAGANVLTF
v_call: TRBV24-1; j_call: TRBJ1-5; d_call: .; cdr3_length: 15; cdr3_nt: TGTGCCACCTCGGGGATCAATTTGGGCAATCAGCCCCAGCATTTT; cdr3_aa: CATSGINLGNQPQHF
v_call: TRBV2; j_call: TRBJ1-5; d_call: .; cdr3_length: 12; cdr3_nt: TGTGCCAGCAGTGATAGTTATCAGCCCCAGCATTTT; cdr3_aa: CASSDSYQPQHF